The source of this T cell receptor beta chain is a study of blood T cell repertoires in COVID-19. At the level of the study: Both acute and convalescent COVID-19 samples were obtained from the United States, Italy and Spain.

The CDR3 spans 16 residues. Germline CDR1 and CDR2: SGHNT and YYREEE (reference sequence). Trimming removed 4 bases from V and 0 bases from J, with 13 bases in between. Shortly before study entry, within 2 weeks, exposed participants had met a COVID-19 case. Authors' methods: Estimation of nucleated cell counts was performed using reference gene primer amplification. Profiled with immunoSEQ multiplex PCR; TCRdb holds only in-frame clones, not every one. V and J calls and clone size are as listed in that table; D and trimming were resolved from the DNA. Of about 260,000 clones in the sample, roughly 88% were seen once.

The chain combines TRBV5-4 with TRBJ1-4; D is uncertain. The sequence was collected from a woman aged 40 to 50 who had been exposed to COVID-19. Sequenced material: PBMCs or T cells enriched from blood (not recorded which). CDR3 region: CASSPSLAATNEKLFF. CDR3 in DNA: TGTGCCAGCAGCCCTTCCTTAGCTGCAACTAATGAAAAACTGTTTTTT.